This TCR beta chain derives from a study of CD8 T cells in Susac syndrome. RNA in amounts of about 0.5 to 1 ug was reverse transcribed with random hexamers. immunoSEQ multiplex PCR amplified TCR beta CDR3 across 54 Vbeta, 13 Jbeta. TCRdb reprocessed the immunoSEQ multiplex PCR reads via MiXCR and lists one record per CDR3 protein. The sample consists of more than 95,000 distinct CDR3 sequences, about 93% of them appearing once. Germline V gives CDR1 SGDLS, CDR2 YYNGEE. J was trimmed by 5 bases and V by 0 bases; bases with no gene match: 5. The length of the CDR3 is 17 residues. The receptor was derived from a human donor in good health. Sequences were obtained from CD4+ T cells from PBMCs. The chain recombines TRBV9 with TRBJ2-5; 15 bases align to TRBD2. The CDR3 here is CASSVGTSGRAAETQYF. The CDR3 DNA reads TGTGCCAGCAGCGTAGGGACTAGCGGGAGGGCCGCGGAGACCCAGTACTTC.